These 2 T cell receptor beta chains came from one sample sequenced in a study of shared clonotypes between healthy human individuals. TCRdb's table, derived via immunoSEQ multiplex PCR, lists solely in-frame clones and lacks some. The table has 2.3 million or so clones, 85% to 95% seen once; the top ten hold about 0.41%. Sequencing used naive CD4+ T cells from PBMCs. Subset reported: CD45RA+ positively selected. The receptors shown here come from a man aged 18 to 29 in good health. Some clones in this sample may be carry-over from other donors' samples.

The chain recombines TRBV5-5 with TRBJ1-2; TRBD1 is a possible D gene (5 bases). The germline V gene encodes CDR1 SGHKS and CDR2 YYEKEE (reference sequence). The CDR3 runs to 16 residues. V was shortened by 4 bases and J by 2 bases, with 18 bases between the two germline ends. The CDR3, as DNA: TGTGCCAGCAGCCACGCTCGACCACAGGAGAACTATGGCTACACCTTC. Encoded protein: CASSHARPQENYGYTF. Full variable domain (outside the CDR3, taken from reference TRBV5-5 and TRBJ1-2): DAGVTQSPTHLIKTRGQQVTLRCSPISGHKSVSWYQQVLGQGPQFIFQYYEKEERGRGNFPDRFSARQFPNYSSELNVNALLLGDSALYLCASSHARPQENYGYTFGSGTRLTVV.

About this clone itself: The identical CDR3 is also encoded by other nucleotide sequences in the sample. The chain employs TRBV28 and TRBJ1-3; D gene unclear. The CDR3 is 13 residues long. Per the germline V gene, CDR1 is MDHEN and CDR2 is SYDVKM. V was trimmed by 3 bases and J by 4 bases, leaving 7 bases between them. The CDR3 DNA reads TGTGCCAGCAGTTTGGGCAGGGGAAACACCATATATTTT. It translates to CASSLGRGNTIYF.